The clone carrying this TCR beta chain showed up many times. Its antigen is undetermined. RNA transcripts were the template for amplifying TCR beta CDR3 regions. When the TCR CDR3 underwent first-round RT-PCR, the HTBI primer set was used. In TCRdb, the multiplex PCR reads were re-called with MiXCR into one record per CDR3 protein. Found here are under 200,000 distinct CDR3 sequences, over 7.5% of them singletons; the top ten hold approximately 20%. Ahead of any ophthalmopathy symptoms, the blood sample was obtained at the first diagnosis of hyperthyroidism. This sample stems from a study of T cells in Graves' hyperthyroidism and ophthalmopathy. Study context: Peripheral blood sampling occurred at initial diagnosis, before any treatment. Regarding the study as a whole: Expanded thyroid clonotypes (above 0.001) were mostly also found in blood.

CDR3 length: 14 residues. The V and J ends lost 2 bases and 7 bases respectively, with 11 bases between them. Germline V lookup: CDR1 MNHEY, CDR2 SVGAGI. The sample taken for sequencing was blood. The origin of this receptor is a woman between 18 and 29 years old with Graves' hyperthyroidism that later progressed to Graves' ophthalmopathy. The V gene is TRBV6-5, the J gene TRBJ1-4, with unresolved D. The CDR3 coding sequence is TGTGCCAGCAGTTACGACGTCGTCAGTGAAAAACTGTTTTTT. Translating it yields CASSYDVVSEKLFF.